This section outlines one TCR beta chain sequence together with its context. Its antigen is as yet unknown. In the original analysis: After removing out-of-frame reads, approximately 2.2 million distinct TCRbeta sequences remained. The method was immunoSEQ multiplex PCR; TCRdb's version includes in-frame clones alone and lacks a portion of them. Clonal size and the V and J genes are those of that table, whereas D and trimming came from the DNA. The repertoire holds some 52,000 clones, around 81% seen once, with approximately 1.5% in the top ten. The CDR3 runs to 18 residues. Trimming at V came to 8 bases and at J to 2 bases, leaving 18 bases not matched to a gene. Germline-derived CDR1 and CDR2 are SGHRS and YFSETQ. These data are taken from a study of memory CD4+ T cells and cytomegalovirus serostatus. At the level of the study: Healthy Belgian adult donors included several CMV-positive and 24 CMV-negative people.

Broader study findings: CMV serostatus prediction reached median AUC approximately 0.95, or 0.91 with US-trained model. The CMV-associated TCR signature appears largely within the CD4+ memory repertoire.

Single viable CD3+CD4+CD8-CD45RO+ cells were sorted as the memory CD4+ T cells. The sequenced material came from memory CD4+ T cells from blood. This rearrangement joins TRBV5-1 to TRBJ1-1, with 10 bases that match TRBD1. The source of this sequence is an adult in good health and CMV-seronegative. As DNA, the CDR3 is TGCGCCAGTCCGCCTATATTCCGGGACAGGGGACCTAACACTGAAGCTTTCTTT. Its translation: CASPPIFRDRGPNTEAFF. Filled out from reference TRBV5-1 and TRBJ1-1, the complete variable domain reads KAGVTQTPRYLIKTRGQQVTLSCSPISGHRSVSWYQQTPGQGLQFLFEYFSETQRNKGNFPGRFSGRQFSNSRSEMNVSTLELGDSALYLCASPPIFRDRGPNTEAFFGQGTRLTVV.